The 19 T cell receptor beta chains given below trace back to one sample, sequenced in a study of T cells after posttransplantation cyclophosphamide. Assay used: immunoSEQ multiplex PCR; TCRdb lists only in-frame clones, some missing. Found here are thousands of clones, no singletons; the ten largest cover about 25%. Cyclophosphamide on days +3 and +4 followed busulfan-fludarabine conditioning and a marrow graft. Sequences were derived from PBMCs, sampled approximately 400 days after allogeneic stem cell transplant with posttransplant cyclophosphamide. These receptors all come from a male patient between 55 and 70 years old who received an allogeneic stem cell transplant from a related donor, was CMV-positive, and had acute GVHD only. The graft donor may have contributed some T cells.

This clone was found many times. The V call is TRBV5-8, the J call TRBJ2-7; D may be TRBD2 (5 bases). The V end lost 0 bases, the J end lost 2 bases, and 12 bases lay between the germline ends. CDR3 length: 15 residues. CDR1 is SGHTS and CDR2 is YDEGEE in the germline V gene. DNA of the CDR3: TGTGCCAGCAGCTTGGCTTTGGGAGTAGCCTACGAGCAGTACTTC. Encoded protein: CASSLALGVAYEQYF. Based on the CDR3 plus reference TRBV5-8 and TRBJ2-7, the full variable domain is EAGVTQSPTHLIKTRGQQATLRCSPISGHTSVYWYQQALGLGLQFLLWYDEGEERNRGNFPPRFSGRQFPNYSSELNVNALELEDSALYLCASSLALGVAYEQYFGPGTRLTVT.

V and J are TRBV6-5 and TRBJ1-5; D not resolved. This CDR3 is 13 amino acids long. The V end was cut by 6 bases, the J end by 4 bases, with 10 bases between. Germline V gene sequence: CDR1 MNHEY, CDR2 SVGAGI. The CDR3 nucleotides are TGTGCCAGCAGAGTTACAGAGAATCAGCCCCAGCATTTT. Translating it yields CASRVTENQPQHF.

This clone has at least ten counts. The CDR3 DNA reads as TGCAGCGTTGAAGCCCGGGACAGGGTCATGTCGGCTTTCTTT. It translates to CSVEARDRVMSAFF. The chain employs TRBV29-1 and TRBJ1-1, with 9 nucleotides matching TRBD1. This CDR3 has 14 amino acids. Germline CDR1 SQVTM, CDR2 ANQGSEA. Trimming at V came to 1 base and at J to 11 bases, leaving 11 bases not matched to a gene.

Many counts were recorded for this clone. J is TRBJ2-3 and V is TRBV9; 8 nucleotides align to TRBD2. CDR1 is SGDLS and CDR2 is YYNGEE in the germline V gene. CDR3 length equals 14 residues. V was pared by 3 bases and J by 4 bases, with 4 bases of the junction left unmatched. The CDR3 sequence is CASSAGGGPDTQYF. CDR3 coding DNA: TGTGCCAGCAGCGCGGGGGGGGGTCCAGATACGCAGTATTTT.

Ten or more counts support this clone. V and J are TRBV7-8 and TRBJ2-7; 8 bases align to TRBD2. V shed 1 base, J shed 2 bases, and the junction held 16 bases outside the gene matches. Germline V lookup: CDR1 SGHVS, CDR2 FQNEAQ. This CDR3 comprises 19 residues. CDR3 in DNA: TGTGCCAGCAGCTTAGTAGGACTTTCGGGGGGGCCTAAACCCTACGAGCAGTACTTC. Encoded protein: CASSLVGLSGGPKPYEQYF.

Many counts were recorded for this clone. J is TRBJ1-5 and V is TRBV28, with D unclear. CDR1 is MDHEN and CDR2 is SYDVKM in the germline V gene. The CDR3 sequence is 12 residues long. V shed 9 bases and J shed 3 bases, with 9 bases lying between them. CDR3 nucleotides: TGTGCCAGTTTCGACACCAATCAGCCCCAGCATTTT. This codes for CASFDTNQPQHF.

This clone was recorded many times. V usage is TRBV5-4 and J usage is TRBJ1-2; D gene uncertain. The CDR3 has 14 amino acids. Germline lookup yields CDR1 SGHNT and CDR2 YYREEE (reference sequence). Trimming cost V 2 bases and J 8 bases, with 16 bases left between them. The CDR3 sequence: CASSFLGLGSGYTF. Written as DNA, the CDR3 is TGTGCCAGCAGCTTCCTAGGGTTGGGGAGCGGCTACACCTTC.

The table lists this clone with a few counts. This chain uses TRBV27 with TRBJ2-5, with 7 bases lining up with TRBD1. The CDR3 is 14 residues long. CDR1 MNHEY and CDR2 SMNVEV come from the germline V gene (reference sequence). V shed 5 bases and J 2 bases; nucleotides not matched to a gene: 5. CDR3 sequence: CASSKWDRQETQYF. Here the CDR3 DNA reads TGTGCCAGCAGTAAATGGGACAGACAAGAGACCCAGTACTTC.

At least ten counts were recorded for this clone. The V and J genes are TRBV10-3 and TRBJ2-7; 10 nucleotides line up with TRBD2. The CDR3 spans 14 residues. Per germline, CDR1 ENHRY and CDR2 SYGVKD. J was trimmed by 4 bases and V by 8 bases; bases with no gene match: 8. The CDR3, as DNA: TGTGCCATCGGGGCCAGCGGGGGGGAGTACGAGCAGTACTTC. Translated: CAIGASGGEYEQYF.

This clone appeared many times. The rearrangement joins TRBV5-8 to TRBJ1-1, with 7 bases aligning to TRBD1. Trimming cost V 4 bases and J 4 bases; bases outside gene matches: 19. Germline V gene lookup returns CDR1 SGHTS and CDR2 YDEGEE. CDR3 length: 18 amino acids. This CDR3 reads CASSRRLGGISSGTEAFF. The CDR3 nucleotides read TGTGCCAGCAGCAGGAGGTTAGGGGGCATTTCGAGTGGCACTGAAGCTTTCTTT.

In its sample, this clone was seen many times. The chain is built from TRBV6-1 and TRBJ1-5, with 9 nucleotides matching TRBD1. The germline CDR1 and CDR2 sequences are MNHNS and SASEGT. The trim removed 7 bases at V and 0 bases at J, leaving 4 bases unmatched. The CDR3 is 15 amino acids. The CDR3: CASIWTGDSNQPQHF. The DNA of the CDR3 is TGTGCCAGCATCTGGACAGGGGATAGCAATCAGCCCCAGCATTTT.

This clone was seen only a few times. A read error may account for a junction end that differs from germline. Other DNA sequences of this sample code for an identical CDR3. The V call is TRBV5-1, the J call TRBJ2-1; D unclear. Looked up from germline, CDR1 is SGHRS and CDR2 is YFSETQ. The CDR3 runs 14 residues. The CDR3 DNA is TGCGCCAGCAGTTTGGCAGGCTTCTACAATGAGCAGTTCTTC. Its translation is CASSLAGFYNEQFF.

This clone occurred many times. The chain recombines TRBV11-2 with TRBJ1-4; TRBD1 aligns across 7 bases. The CDR3 totals 14 residues. The germline V gene has CDR1 SGHAT and CDR2 FQNNGV. The V gene end was trimmed by 5 bases and the J gene end by 7 bases; junction bases not matched to a gene: 7. In DNA, the CDR3 is TGTGCCAGCAGCAGCATACAGGGGACTGAAAAACTGTTTTTT. It translates to CASSSIQGTEKLFF. The full variable domain, in which reference TRBV11-2 and TRBJ1-4 provide the parts outside the CDR3, is EAGVAQSPRYKIIEKRQSVAFWCNPISGHATLYWYQQILGQGPKLLIQFQNNGVVDDSQLPKDRFSAERLKGVDSTLKIQPAKLEDSAVYLCASSSIQGTEKLFFGSGTQLSVL.

V usage is TRBV7-9 and J usage is TRBJ2-1; TRBD2 aligns across 7 bases. Germline assignment: CDR1 SEHNR and CDR2 FQNEAQ (reference sequence). Trimming removed 1 base from V and 2 bases from J; junction bases left unmatched: 8. The CDR3 covers 17 residues. The DNA for the CDR3 is TGTGCCAGCAGCTTAGATTTTGGGGGGGGGACCTACAATGAGCAGTTCTTC. The encoded protein is CASSLDFGGGTYNEQFF.

This clone came up a few times. The chain carries TRBV7-8 and TRBJ2-3; 10 bases agree with TRBD1. Germline V lookup: CDR1 SGHVS, CDR2 FQNEAQ. CDR3 length: 15 amino acids. V lost 8 bases to trimming and J lost 3 bases; unmatched junction nucleotides: 8. In DNA form, the CDR3 reads TGTGCCAGCTCTCAACCGGGACAGGGGACAGATACGCAGTATTTT. Translation gives CASSQPGQGTDTQYF.

This clone was detected ten times or more. This sequence joins TRBV6-5 and TRBJ1-2; 7 positions agree with TRBD1. Germline assignment: CDR1 MNHEY and CDR2 SVGAGI. V dropped 6 bases and J dropped 4; count of bases not matched to a gene: 8. The length of the CDR3 is 14 residues. The CDR3 nucleotides read TGTGCCAGCAGGGAGACAGGGTCGGGCTATGGCTACACCTTC. It encodes CASRETGSGYGYTF.

This clone was counted ten times or more. The chain carries TRBV7-2 and TRBJ2-3; D remains ambiguous. Trimming cost V 2 bases and J 3 bases, with 6 bases left between them. The CDR3 is 13 amino acids. The germline gives CDR1 SGHTA, CDR2 FQGNSA. CDR3 in amino acids: CASSLRRTDTQYF. The CDR3 DNA reads TGTGCCAGCAGCTTAAGGCGGACAGATACGCAGTATTTT.

This clone has at least ten counts. The chain combines TRBV28 with TRBJ2-1; 7 bases map to TRBD1. Trimming cost V 1 base and J 13 bases; bases outside gene matches: 10. CDR3 length equals 14 residues. Germline V gives CDR1 MDHEN, CDR2 SYDVKM. CDR3 sequence (DNA): TGTGCCAGCAGTTTATCAGCACAGACAGGGTATCAGTTCTTC. It codes for CASSLSAQTGYQFF.

This clone was observed at least ten times. The chain employs TRBV4-3 and TRBJ1-2; D perhaps matches TRBD1 (5 bases). The CDR3 is 15 residues long. V lost 1 base, J lost 2 bases, and 11 bases lay in between. In germline, CDR1 is LGHNA, CDR2 YSLEER. CDR3 sequence (DNA): TGCGCCAGCAGCCAAGGGGGGGAGGGAAACTATGGCTACACCTTC. Translated: CASSQGGEGNYGYTF.